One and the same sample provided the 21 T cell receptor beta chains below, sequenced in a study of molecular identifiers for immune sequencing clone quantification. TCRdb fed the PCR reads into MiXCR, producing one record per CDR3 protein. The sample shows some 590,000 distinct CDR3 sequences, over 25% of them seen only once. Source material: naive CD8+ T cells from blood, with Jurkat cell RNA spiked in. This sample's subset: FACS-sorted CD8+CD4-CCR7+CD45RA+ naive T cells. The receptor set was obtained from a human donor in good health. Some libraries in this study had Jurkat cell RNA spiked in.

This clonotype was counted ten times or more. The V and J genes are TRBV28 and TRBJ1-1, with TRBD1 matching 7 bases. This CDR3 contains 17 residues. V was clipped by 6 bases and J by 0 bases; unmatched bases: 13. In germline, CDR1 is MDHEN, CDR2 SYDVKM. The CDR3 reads CASSHSRPGQMNTEAFF. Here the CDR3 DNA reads TGTGCCAGCAGCCACTCCCGGCCGGGACAGATGAACACTGAAGCTTTCTTT.

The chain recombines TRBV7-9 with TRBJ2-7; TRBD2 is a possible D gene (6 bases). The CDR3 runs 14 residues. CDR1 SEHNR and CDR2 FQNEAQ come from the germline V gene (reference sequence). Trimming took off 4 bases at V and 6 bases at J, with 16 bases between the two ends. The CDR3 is CASSSRRGPLEQYF. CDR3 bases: TGTGCCAGCAGCTCCCGGAGGGGCCCTCTCGAGCAGTACTTC.

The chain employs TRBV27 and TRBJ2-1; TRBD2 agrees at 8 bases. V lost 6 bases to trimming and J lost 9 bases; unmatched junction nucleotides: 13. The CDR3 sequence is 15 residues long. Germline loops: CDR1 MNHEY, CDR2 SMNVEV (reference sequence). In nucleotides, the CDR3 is TGTGCCAGCAGCTTTCTCGGCGGGAGGTTTGGTGAGCAGTTCTTC. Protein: CASSFLGGRFGEQFF.

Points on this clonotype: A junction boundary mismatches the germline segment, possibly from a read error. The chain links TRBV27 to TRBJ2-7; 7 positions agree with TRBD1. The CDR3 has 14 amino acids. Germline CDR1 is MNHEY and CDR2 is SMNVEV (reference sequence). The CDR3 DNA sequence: TGTGCCAGCAGTGACAGGGCAAGGTACTACGTGCAGTACTTC. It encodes CASSDRARYYVQYF.

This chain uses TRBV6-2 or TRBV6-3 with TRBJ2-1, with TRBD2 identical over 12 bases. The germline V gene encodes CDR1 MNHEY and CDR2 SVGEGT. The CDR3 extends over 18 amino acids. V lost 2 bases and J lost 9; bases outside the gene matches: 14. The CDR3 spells CASSYRGVWTSGISEQFF. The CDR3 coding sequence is TGTGCCAGCAGTTACAGGGGGGTGTGGACTAGCGGGATAAGTGAGCAGTTCTTC.

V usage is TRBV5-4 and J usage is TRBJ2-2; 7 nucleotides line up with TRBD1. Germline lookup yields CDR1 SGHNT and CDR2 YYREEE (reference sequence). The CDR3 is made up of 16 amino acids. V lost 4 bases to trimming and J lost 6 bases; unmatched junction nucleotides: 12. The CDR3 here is CASSGGWQGVPGELFF. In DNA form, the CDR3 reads TGTGCCAGCAGCGGGGGATGGCAGGGGGTACCCGGGGAGCTGTTTTTT.

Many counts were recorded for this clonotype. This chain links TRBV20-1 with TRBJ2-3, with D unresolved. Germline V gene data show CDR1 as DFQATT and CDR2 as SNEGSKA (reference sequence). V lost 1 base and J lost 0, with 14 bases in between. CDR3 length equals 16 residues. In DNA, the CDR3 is TGCAGTGCTAGAGGGGTCTTACCCACTAGCACAGATACGCAGTATTTT. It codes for CSARGVLPTSTDTQYF.

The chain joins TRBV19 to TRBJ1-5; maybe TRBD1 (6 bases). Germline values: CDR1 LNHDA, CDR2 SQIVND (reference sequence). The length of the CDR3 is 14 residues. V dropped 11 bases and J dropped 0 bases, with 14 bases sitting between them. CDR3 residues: CAVGQIYSNQPQHF. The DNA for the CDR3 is TGTGCCGTTGGACAGATCTATAGCAATCAGCCCCAGCATTTT.

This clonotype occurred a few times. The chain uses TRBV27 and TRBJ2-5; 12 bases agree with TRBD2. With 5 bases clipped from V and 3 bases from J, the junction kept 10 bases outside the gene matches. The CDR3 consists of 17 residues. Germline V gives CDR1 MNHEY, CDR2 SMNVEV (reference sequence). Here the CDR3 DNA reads TGTGCCAGCAGTCCCCTTGCTAGCGGGAGGGCTAAAGAGACCCAGTACTTC. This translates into CASSPLASGRAKETQYF.

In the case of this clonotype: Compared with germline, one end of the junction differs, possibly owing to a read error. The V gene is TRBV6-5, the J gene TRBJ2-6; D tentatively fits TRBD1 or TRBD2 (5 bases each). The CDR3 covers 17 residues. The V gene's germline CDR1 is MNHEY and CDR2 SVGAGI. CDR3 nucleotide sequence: TGTGCCAGCAGCTCCCCGGGACGGCACTCTGGGGTCAACGTCCCGACTTTC. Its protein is CASSSPGRHSGVNVPTF.

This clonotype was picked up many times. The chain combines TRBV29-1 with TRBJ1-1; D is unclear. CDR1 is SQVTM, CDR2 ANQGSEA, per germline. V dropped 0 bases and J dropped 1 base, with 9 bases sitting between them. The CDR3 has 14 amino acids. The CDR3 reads CSVEEWGPNTEAFF. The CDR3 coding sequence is TGCAGCGTTGAAGAATGGGGTCCGAACACTGAAGCTTTCTTT. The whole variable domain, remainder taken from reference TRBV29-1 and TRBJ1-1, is SAVISQKPSRDICQRGTSLTIQCQVDSQVTMMFWYRQQPGQSLTLIATANQGSEATYESGFVIDKFPISRPNLTFSTLTVSNMSPEDSSIYLCSVEEWGPNTEAFFGQGTRLTVV.

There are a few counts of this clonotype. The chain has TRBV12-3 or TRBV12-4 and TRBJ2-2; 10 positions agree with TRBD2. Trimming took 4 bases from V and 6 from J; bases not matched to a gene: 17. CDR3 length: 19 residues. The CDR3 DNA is TGTGCCAGCAGTTCCCTCGAGGACCTACTAGCGGGGACGGCCGGGGAGCTGTTTTTT. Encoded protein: CASSSLEDLLAGTAGELFF.

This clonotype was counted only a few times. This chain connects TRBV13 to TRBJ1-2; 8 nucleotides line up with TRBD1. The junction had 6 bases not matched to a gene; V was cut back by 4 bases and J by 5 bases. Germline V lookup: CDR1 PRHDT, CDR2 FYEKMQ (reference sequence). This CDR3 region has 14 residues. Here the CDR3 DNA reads TGTGCCAGCAGCTCGGACAGGGCACTTTATGGCTACACCTTC. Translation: CASSSDRALYGYTF.

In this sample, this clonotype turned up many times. The CDR3 coding sequence is TGTGCCAGCAGCTTAGGTGCTAGCGGGAGCACAGATACGCAGTATTTT. Translating gives CASSLGASGSTDTQYF. The rearrangement links TRBV7-2 to TRBJ2-3; 8 nucleotides line up with TRBD2. This CDR3 is built from 16 residues. Per the germline V gene, CDR1 is SGHTA and CDR2 is FQGNSA. After removal of 1 base from V and 0 bases from J, the junction contained 3 bases not matched to a gene.

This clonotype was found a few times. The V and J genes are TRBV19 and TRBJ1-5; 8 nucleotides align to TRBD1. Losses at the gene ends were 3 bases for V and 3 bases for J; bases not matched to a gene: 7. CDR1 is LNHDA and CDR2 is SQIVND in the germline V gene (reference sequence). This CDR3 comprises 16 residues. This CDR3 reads CASSIWTGSNNQPQHF. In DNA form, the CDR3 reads TGTGCCAGTAGTATCTGGACAGGGTCGAACAATCAGCCCCAGCATTTT.

CDR3 amino acids: CASSAGQGPLREKLFF. CDR3 nucleotides: TGTGCCAGCAGCGCAGGACAGGGGCCCCTCCGGGAAAAACTGTTTTTT. V gene TRBV9 combines with J gene TRBJ1-4; 9 nucleotides match TRBD1. V was pared by 3 bases and J by 8 bases, with 11 bases of the junction left unmatched. The CDR3 spans 16 residues. The germline V gene has CDR1 SGDLS and CDR2 YYNGEE.

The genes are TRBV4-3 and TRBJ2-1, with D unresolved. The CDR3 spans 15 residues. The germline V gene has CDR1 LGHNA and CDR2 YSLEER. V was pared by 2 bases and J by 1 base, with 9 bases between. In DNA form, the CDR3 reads TGCGCCAGCAGCCAATTCAGTCGGTCCTACAATGAGCAGTTCTTC. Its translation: CASSQFSRSYNEQFF.

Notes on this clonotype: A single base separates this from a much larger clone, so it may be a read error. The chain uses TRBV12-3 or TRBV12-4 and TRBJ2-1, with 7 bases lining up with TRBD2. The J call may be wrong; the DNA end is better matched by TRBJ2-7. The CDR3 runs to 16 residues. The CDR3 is CAIPVPHGTTYNEQYF. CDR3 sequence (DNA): TGTGCCATCCCCGTACCCCACGGGACTACTTACAATGAGCAGTACTTC.

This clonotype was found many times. The CDR3 region is CASSLASEQYF. The DNA for the CDR3 is TGTGCCAGCAGCTTAGCGTCCGAGCAGTACTTC. The chain recombines TRBV28 with TRBJ2-7; the D gene is possibly TRBD2 (5 bases). Per germline, CDR1 MDHEN and CDR2 SYDVKM. CDR3 length: 11 residues. Trimming shortened V by 6 bases and J by 6 bases, and 9 bases separated the two germline ends.

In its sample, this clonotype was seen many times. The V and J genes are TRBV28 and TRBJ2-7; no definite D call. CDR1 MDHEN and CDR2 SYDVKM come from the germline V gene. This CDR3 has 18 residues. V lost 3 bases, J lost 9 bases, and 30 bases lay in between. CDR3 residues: CASSFTLGPQQSPTRQYF. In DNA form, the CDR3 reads TGTGCCAGCAGTTTCACTCTTGGCCCTCAACAATCTCCTACGAGGCAGTACTTC.

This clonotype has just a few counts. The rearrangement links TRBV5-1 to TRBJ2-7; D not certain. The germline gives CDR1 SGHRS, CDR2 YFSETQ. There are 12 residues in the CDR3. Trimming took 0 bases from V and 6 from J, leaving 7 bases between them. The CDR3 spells CASSLDLLEQYF. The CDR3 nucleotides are TGCGCCAGCAGCTTGGACCTTCTCGAGCAGTACTTC.